These 11 T cell receptor beta chains were sequenced from one sample in a study of T cell responses to AZD1222 COVID-19 vaccine (dated by TCRdb to about 2021). Library preparation used the immunoSEQ multiplex PCR assay. In TCRdb, the immuneACCESS table is reduced to in-frame sequences with V and J assigned. These tables do not hold every clone; where another copy was compared, an unresolved V gene accounts for under half, and the others remain unexplained. For this sample the table gives 60,000 to 100,000 clones, of which 75% to 90% were detected only once. The ten largest clones add up to roughly a quarter of the sample. The time point label on this specimen signifies: baseline before first vaccination. The sample here was peripheral blood, taken on day 0 of AZD1222 vaccination. The receptor set was obtained from an adult in good health.

The V and J genes are TRBV6-5 and TRBJ2-7; D gene unclear. Germline V lookup: CDR1 MNHEY, CDR2 SVGAGI. Trimming removed 3 bases from V and 3 bases from J, with 12 bases in between. CDR3 length equals 14 residues. The CDR3 protein is CASSYSRDGYEQYF. In nucleotides, the CDR3 is TGTGCCAGCAGTTATTCGCGAGACGGCTACGAGCAGTACTTC.

This clone was recorded once. The chain links TRBV7-7 to TRBJ1-1; no definite D call. The CDR3 has 13 amino acids. CDR1 is SSHAT, CDR2 FNYEAQ, per germline (reference sequence). V was shortened by 5 bases and J by 4 bases, with 11 bases between the two germline ends. Here the CDR3 reads CASSANIFTEAFF. The CDR3 nucleotides read TGTGCCAGCAGCGCCAACATCTTCACTGAAGCTTTCTTT.

Points on this clone: At one boundary the junction diverges from the germline segment, which might be a read error. The chain is built from TRBV5-4 and TRBJ2-3; perhaps TRBD1 as D (7 bases). Per the germline V gene, CDR1 is SGHNT and CDR2 is YYREEE (reference sequence). This CDR3 is 16 amino acids long. The CDR3 sequence is CASRLEQGRRADTQYF. CDR3 DNA sequence: TGTGCCAGCAGATTGGAACAGGGGAGGCGAGCAGATACGCAGTATTTT.

The genes are TRBV5-1 and TRBJ2-2; D not certain. CDR3 length: 10 residues. Per the germline V gene, CDR1 is SGHRS and CDR2 is YFSETQ. V gave up 7 bases and J gave up 4 bases, with 2 bases separating them. This chain's CDR3 is CASGTGELFF. CDR3 in DNA: TGCGCCAGCGGCACCGGGGAGCTGTTTTTT.

The chain joins TRBV12-5 to TRBJ1-5; D is perhaps TRBD1 (6 bases). Trimming removed 6 bases from V and 3 bases from J, with 15 bases in between. The germline gives CDR1 LGHNT, CDR2 FRNRAP. This CDR3 is built from 15 residues. In DNA form, the CDR3 reads TGTGCTAGTGGGCCCCTGGGGGCGTTCAATCAGCCCCAGCATTTT. Amino acids: CASGPLGAFNQPQHF.

The chain is built from TRBV4-2 and TRBJ1-5; 7 bases are a match to TRBD1. CDR1 is LGHNA, CDR2 YNFKEQ, per germline. V lost 1 base, J lost 7 bases, and 4 bases stayed unmatched. This CDR3 region has 14 residues. CDR3 amino acids: CASSQGQGGQPQHF. As DNA, the CDR3 is TGTGCCAGCAGCCAAGGACAGGGTGGACAGCCCCAGCATTTT.

The rearrangement uses TRBV18 and TRBJ2-6; TRBD1 agrees at 10 bases. The CDR3 is 16 amino acids. V trimming: 4 bases; J trimming: 3 bases; junction bases outside the gene matches: 3. Germline V gene sequence: CDR1 KGHSH, CDR2 LQKENI. CDR3 nucleotide sequence: TGTGCCAGCTCACGGACAGGGGGTTATGGGGCCAACGTCCTGACTTTC. It translates to CASSRTGGYGANVLTF.

The rearrangement links TRBV29-1 to TRBJ2-2; the D is unclear. This CDR3 region has 14 residues. The germline gives CDR1 SQVTM, CDR2 ANQGSEA. V was pared by 3 bases and J by 0 bases, with 8 bases between. The CDR3 region has the DNA TGCAGCGTTGAGGTTCAGGCGAACACCGGGGAGCTGTTTTTT. It codes for CSVEVQANTGELFF.

This chain uses TRBV7-9 with TRBJ2-3; tentative D call: TRBD2 (5 bases). The germline gives CDR1 SEHNR, CDR2 FQNEAQ (reference sequence). V lost 5 bases, J lost 7 bases, and 10 bases lay in between. There are 12 residues in the CDR3. The CDR3 sequence: CASSPQRYTQYF. In nucleotides, the CDR3 is TGTGCCAGCAGCCCCCAGCGGTATACGCAGTATTTT.

The chain couples TRBV7-8 to TRBJ1-2; tentatively, D is TRBD1 (5 bases). CDR3 size: 13 residues. In germline, CDR1 is SGHVS, CDR2 FQNEAQ. The V gene lost 5 bases and the J gene lost 0 bases, with 7 bases spanning the gap. CDR3: CASSPGTNYGYTF. CDR3 nucleotide sequence: TGTGCCAGCAGCCCAGGGACTAACTATGGCTACACCTTC. The variable domain in full, completed from reference TRBV7-8 and TRBJ1-2, reads GAGVSQSPRYKVAKRGQDVALRCDPISGHVSLFWYQQALGQGPEFLTYFQNEAQLDKSGLPSDRFFAERPEGSVSTLKIQRTQQEDSAVYLCASSPGTNYGYTFGSGTRLTVV.

The chain is built from TRBV6-5 and TRBJ1-1, with D hard to call. The ends were cut back, 5 bases at V and 4 bases at J, with 11 bases in the middle. This CDR3 has 13 amino acids. From germline, CDR1 is MNHEY and CDR2 SVGAGI. This chain's CDR3 is CASSNPVITEAFF. The CDR3 DNA reads TGTGCCAGCAGTAACCCCGTTATCACTGAAGCTTTCTTT.